A single sample gave rise to the 7 T cell receptor beta chains below, sequenced in a study of beta chain features in type 1 diabetes. Sequencing targeted expressed TCRB transcripts, as all isolated RNA had been reverse transcribed. The assay was immunoSEQ multiplex PCR, and TCRdb's table has in-frame clones only and misses some. The sample lists hundreds of thousands of clones, 10% to 15% occurring once. General study points: Type 1 diabetes patients had TCRB CDR3s that were shorter (moderately but significantly so) in all four CD4+ subsets.

For these receptors, no antigen is known. What was sequenced was naive CD4+ T cells from blood. These receptors all stem from a man aged 18 to 30 with type 1 diabetes.

Details on this clone: Other DNA sequences in the same sample also yield this CDR3. The chain has TRBV30 and TRBJ1-6, with TRBD1 matching 8 bases. Trimming at V came to 0 bases and at J to 10 bases, leaving 2 bases not matched to a gene. Germline CDR1 and CDR2: GTSNPN and SVGIG (reference sequence). CDR3 length equals 13 residues. In DNA, the CDR3 is TGTGCCTGGAGTGTACAGGGGGTGTCACCCCTCCACTTT. Translating gives CAWSVQGVSPLHF. Filled out from reference TRBV30 and TRBJ1-6, the complete variable domain reads SQTIHQWPATLVQPVGSPLSLECTVEGTSNPNLYWYRQAAGRGLQLLFYSVGIGQISSEVPQNLSASRPQDRQFILSSKKLLLSDSGFYLCAWSVQGVSPLHFGNGTRLTVT.

J is TRBJ2-1 and V is TRBV7-8, with D tentatively TRBD2 (6 bases). The germline V and J ends were trimmed by 3 bases and 7 bases, with 16 bases remaining between them. The CDR3 spans 15 residues. From germline, CDR1 is SGHVS and CDR2 FQNEAQ. Here the CDR3 DNA reads TGTGCCAGCAGCTTGGGGCGGGGCTGGCCTAATGAGCAGTTCTTC. It encodes CASSLGRGWPNEQFF.

This rearrangement joins TRBV28 to TRBJ2-7; TRBD1 matches at 10 bases. Per the germline V gene, CDR1 is MDHEN and CDR2 is SYDVKM. V shed 5 bases, J shed 4 bases, and the junction held 8 bases outside the gene matches. The CDR3 consists of 15 residues. For the CDR3, the DNA is TGTGCCAGCAGTCCTCCGGGACAGGGGCCGTACGAGCAGTACTTC. Amino acid sequence: CASSPPGQGPYEQYF. Filled out from reference TRBV28 and TRBJ2-7, the complete variable domain reads DVKVTQSSRYLVKRTGEKVFLECVQDMDHENMFWYRQDPGLGLRLIYFSYDVKMKEKGDIPEGYSVSREKKERFSLILESASTNQTSMYLCASSPPGQGPYEQYFGPGTRLTVT.

This chain connects TRBV5-1 to TRBJ2-7; D gene ambiguous. CDR1 SGHRS and CDR2 YFSETQ come from the germline V gene. CDR3 length: 15 residues. The germline V and J ends were trimmed by 4 bases and 0 bases, with 14 bases remaining between them. CDR3 sequence (DNA): TGCGCCAGCAGCCCTAGGACGGAGAGCTCCTACGAGCAGTACTTC. Translation: CASSPRTESSYEQYF.

The table lists this clone with a few counts. V gene TRBV30 combines with J gene TRBJ1-4, with 7 bases lining up with TRBD1. The CDR3 spans 15 residues. The J segment lost 7 bases and the V segment lost 3 bases, leaving 11 bases of the junction unmatched. CDR1 and CDR2 (germline): GTSNPN, SVGIG (reference sequence). The CDR3 region is CAWSEQGQGSEKLFF. CDR3 sequence (DNA): TGTGCCTGGAGCGAACAGGGGCAAGGTAGTGAAAAACTGTTTTTT.

This clone was observed a handful of times. The chain joins TRBV11-1 to TRBJ2-3, with TRBD2 matching over 12 bases. CDR3 length equals 16 residues. Unmatched junction bases numbered 3, after V lost 5 bases and J lost 0 bases. Germline loops: CDR1 SGHAT, CDR2 FQDESV (reference sequence). Here the CDR3 reads CASSRGLAGSTDTQYF. CDR3 bases: TGTGCCAGCAGCCGCGGACTAGCGGGGAGCACAGATACGCAGTATTTT. Full variable domain (remainder filled in from reference TRBV11-1 and TRBJ2-3): EAEVAQSPRYKITEKSQAVAFWCDPISGHATLYWYRQILGQGPELLVQFQDESVVDDSQLPKDRFSAERLKGVDSTLKIQPAELGDSAMYLCASSRGLAGSTDTQYFGPGTRLTVL.

The chain recombines TRBV15 with TRBJ2-3; D assignment may be TRBD1 or TRBD2 (6 bases each). The CDR3 runs 13 residues. The V end lost 3 bases, the J end lost 5 bases, and 9 bases lay between the germline ends. Germline CDR1 and CDR2: LNHNV and YYDKDF (reference sequence). CDR3 protein: CATSSRGGDTQYF. DNA for the CDR3: TGTGCCACCAGCAGCAGGGGAGGAGATACGCAGTATTTT.